Below, one T cell receptor (beta chain) is given with its context. The data were taken from a study of blood T cell repertoires in COVID-19. Study background: Spain, Italy and the United States supplied samples that represented acute and convalescent COVID-19. In each case, the material was cDNA or gDNA derived from T cells, B-cell-depleted T cells, or PBMCs.

Per the study methods: Amplification of reference gene primers was used by the study to estimate nucleated cell counts. Method: immunoSEQ multiplex PCR; TCRdb's copy keeps in-frame clones and lacks some. V, J and clone size reflect that table, while D and trimming were determined from the DNA. Among roughly 230,000 clones listed, about 85% were seen once. Trimming took off 6 bases at V and 0 bases at J, with 14 bases between the two ends. In germline, CDR1 is LNHDA, CDR2 SQIVND (reference sequence). This CDR3 has 16 residues. The sequencing input was peripheral blood. The chain has TRBV19 and TRBJ1-4; D unresolved. The sequence derives from a woman aged 55-69 years with active or convalescent COVID-19. Here the CDR3 reads CASRYGVGATNEKLFF. The CDR3 coding sequence is TGTGCCAGTAGATACGGGGTGGGCGCAACTAATGAAAAACTGTTTTTT.